This T cell receptor (beta chain) was found in a study of identical twins. Study-wide results and limits: There were fewer insertions in abundant cord blood beta clonotypes, but memory repertoires showed no such pattern.

A universal primer site was added by template switching, and unique molecular identifiers were carried by the cDNA. MiXCR, applied by TCRdb to the 5' RACE reads, yields one record per CDR3 protein. The sample carries 250,000 or so distinct CDR3 sequences, approximately 7% recorded once. This clonotype was recorded a few times. The target antigen is unknown. Germline assignment: CDR1 SNHLY and CDR2 FYNNEI. The CDR3 contains 11 residues. V was shortened by 4 bases and J by 8 bases, with 6 bases between the two germline ends. Another study also made use of these data, one on yellow fever vaccine responses in identical twins.

The specimen sequenced was memory (CD45RO+) T cells sorted from blood. This chain connects TRBV2 to TRBJ2-4; tentatively, D is TRBD1 (5 bases). The receptor's source is a woman under 30 in good health. The DNA for the CDR3 is TGTGCCAGCAGTGGACAGTACATTCAGTACTTC. This sequence encodes CASSGQYIQYF.